This T cell receptor (beta chain) was recovered during a study of T-cell reconstitution after alpha-beta-depleted transplantation in children (dated by TCRdb to about 2016). Background for the entire study: T-cell immune reconstitution after TCRalphabeta/CD19-depleted allogeneic hematopoietic cell transplantation in children was quantitatively tracked in the study by means of TCR repertoire profiling.

Per the publication, the treatment or condition label means: allogeneic hematopoietic cell transplantation with graft depleted of TCRalphabeta T cells and CD19 B cells. The children who served as transplant recipients had been given grafts of TCRalphabeta/CD19-depleted allogeneic hematopoietic cells. This clonotype was seen many times. The specificity of this receptor is unknown. Nothing much larger sits one base from this clone, and base qualities are not available. What the authors observed across the whole study: In some patients, the high TCRbeta diversity seen at day 60 was put down to recipient T cells and intrathymic progenitors that had survived conditioning. About two months after transplant, the apparently early recovery of alphabetaT-cell counts reportedly depended on just several hundred clones that had expanded rapidly and came from non-depleted graft cells. The frequencies of hyperexpanded clones fell over the following months, and after one year, T-cell counts and TCRbeta diversity were mostly attributed to newly produced T cells.

Unmatched junction bases come to 5, with V trimmed by 0 bases and J by 6 bases. From a lookup of the germline V gene, CDR1 and CDR2 are SGDLS and YYNGEE. The CDR3 starts with the cysteine, ends with the phenylalanine, and has 15 residues. The CDR3 DNA has 45 bases and is translated from base 1. Library preparation was by PCR. The sample was run on an Illumina HiSeq 2500. To normalize quantification of the TCRbeta repertoire, the TCR libraries were built with molecular barcoding that relied on unique molecular identifiers. TCRdb reworked the public reads: Q25 trimming with fastp, MiXCR clone assembly, productive beta chains retained. Duplicate CDR3 protein sequences are folded into a single record with the most common DNA and genes. This sample lists roughly 100,000 distinct CDR3 sequences; roughly 7.2% were detected once. 16% of the sample belongs to the ten largest clones.

The receptor comes from a boy under 10 years old with acute lymphoblastic leukemia, due to receive a stem cell transplant. The rearrangement joined TRBV9 to TRBJ2-1, and 8 junction bases match TRBD1. The sample in question was PBMCs, obtained before TCRalphabeta/CD19-depleted stem cell transplant. The DNA is TGTGCCAGCAGCGTAGGCAGGGGGCGATTCAATGAGCAGTTCTTC. Its coded protein is CASSVGRGRFNEQFF.